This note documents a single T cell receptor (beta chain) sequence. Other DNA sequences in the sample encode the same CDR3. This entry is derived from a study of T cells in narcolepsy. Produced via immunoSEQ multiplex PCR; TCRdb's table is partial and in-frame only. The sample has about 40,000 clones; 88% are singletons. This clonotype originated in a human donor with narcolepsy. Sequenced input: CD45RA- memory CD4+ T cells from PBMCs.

The chain's CDR3 is CASSKGGVYSGNTIYF. The CDR3 DNA is TGTGCCAGCAGCAAAGGGGGAGTTTACTCTGGAAACACCATATATTTT. The chain couples TRBV7-2 to TRBJ1-3; maybe TRBD1 (6 bases). This CDR3 contains 16 residues. The V gene lost 5 bases and the J gene lost 0 bases, with 14 bases spanning the gap. Germline-derived CDR1 and CDR2 are SGHTA and FQGNSA. Full variable domain (remainder filled in from reference TRBV7-2 and TRBJ1-3): GAGVSQSPSNKVTEKGKDVELRCDPISGHTALYWYRQSLGQGLEFLIYFQGNSAPDKSGLPSDRFSAERTGGSVSTLTIQRTQQEDSAVYLCASSKGGVYSGNTIYFGEGSWLTVV.